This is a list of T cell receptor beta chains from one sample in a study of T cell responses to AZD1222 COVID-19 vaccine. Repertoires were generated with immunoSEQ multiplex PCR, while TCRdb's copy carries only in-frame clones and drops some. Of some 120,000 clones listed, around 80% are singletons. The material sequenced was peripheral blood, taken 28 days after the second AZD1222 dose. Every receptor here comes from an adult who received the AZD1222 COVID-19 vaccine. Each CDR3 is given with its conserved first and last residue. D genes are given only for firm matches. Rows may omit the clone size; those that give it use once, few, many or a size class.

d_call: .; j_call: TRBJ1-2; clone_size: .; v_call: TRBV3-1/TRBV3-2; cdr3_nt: TGTGCCAGCAGCCAAGATAGCGGGGATGGCTACACCTTC; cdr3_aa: CASSQDSGDGYTF
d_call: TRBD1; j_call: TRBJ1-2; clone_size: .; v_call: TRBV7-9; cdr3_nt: TGTGCCAGCAGCTGGGAGGAGGGACAGGGTCTTGGCTACACCTTC; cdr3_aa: CASSWEEGQGLGYTF
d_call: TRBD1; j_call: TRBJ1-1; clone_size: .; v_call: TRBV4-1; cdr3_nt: TGCGCCAGCCGACCGGGACAGAACATGAACACTGAAGCTTTCTTT; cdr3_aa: CASRPGQNMNTEAFF
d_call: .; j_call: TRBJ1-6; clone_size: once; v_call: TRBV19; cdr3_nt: TGTGCCAGTACCCTTAAGGCCAGCTCCTATAATTCACCCCTCCACTTT; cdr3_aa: CASTLKASSYNSPLHF
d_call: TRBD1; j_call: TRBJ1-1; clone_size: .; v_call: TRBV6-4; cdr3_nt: TGTGCCAGCAGTGACCCTGGACAGGAGAACACTGAAGCTTTCTTT; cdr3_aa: CASSDPGQENTEAFF
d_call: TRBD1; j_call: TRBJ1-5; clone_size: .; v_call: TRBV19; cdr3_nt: TGTGCCAGTAGTAAAGGGACAGGATTTCCGGGGGGCAATCAGCCCCAGCATTTT; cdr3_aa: CASSKGTGFPGGNQPQHF
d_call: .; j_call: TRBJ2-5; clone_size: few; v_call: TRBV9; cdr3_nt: TGTGCCAGCAGCGCTACAGGGAGCATGGGGGAGACCCAGTACTTC; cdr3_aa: CASSATGSMGETQYF
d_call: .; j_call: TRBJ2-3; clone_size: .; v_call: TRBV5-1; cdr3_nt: TGCGCCAGCAGCTTGGCCGGTGGGTGGGATACGCAGTATTTT; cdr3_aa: CASSLAGGWDTQYF
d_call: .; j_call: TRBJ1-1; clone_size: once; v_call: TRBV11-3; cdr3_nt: TGTGCCAGCAGCTTAGAAACCGGGGGGAACACTGAAGCTTTCTTT; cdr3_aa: CASSLETGGNTEAFF
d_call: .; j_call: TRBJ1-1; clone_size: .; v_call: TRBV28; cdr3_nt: TGTGCCAGCAGTTTATCGTCTTTTCGGGCAACAATGAACACTGAAGCTTTCTTT; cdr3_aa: CASSLSSFRATMNTEAFF
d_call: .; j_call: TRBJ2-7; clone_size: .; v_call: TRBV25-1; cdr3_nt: TGTGCCAGCACACAGGGCTACGAGCAGTACTTC; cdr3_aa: CASTQGYEQYF
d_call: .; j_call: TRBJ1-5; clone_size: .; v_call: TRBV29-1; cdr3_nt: TGCAGCGTTGAGGTAGGGCCATGGGATCAGCCCCAGCATTTT; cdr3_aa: CSVEVGPWDQPQHF
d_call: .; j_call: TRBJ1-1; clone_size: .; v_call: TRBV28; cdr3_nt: TGTGCCAGCAGTTTTCGGGCGGCGATGAACACTGAAGCTTTCTTT; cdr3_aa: CASSFRAAMNTEAFF
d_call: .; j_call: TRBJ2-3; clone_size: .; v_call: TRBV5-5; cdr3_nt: TGTGCCAGCAGGCTCTCGGGGCCACAAAGGAAGTATTTT; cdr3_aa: CASRLSGPQRKYF
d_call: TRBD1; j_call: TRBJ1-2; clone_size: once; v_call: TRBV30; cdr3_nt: TGTGCCTGGAGTGGGGACAGGGGAAGATACGGCTACACCTTC; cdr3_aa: CAWSGDRGRYGYTF
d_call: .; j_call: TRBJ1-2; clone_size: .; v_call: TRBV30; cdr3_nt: TGTGCCTGGAGCCCGGACCGGACCTATGGCTACACCTTC; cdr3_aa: CAWSPDRTYGYTF
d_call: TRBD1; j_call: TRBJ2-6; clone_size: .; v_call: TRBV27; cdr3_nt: TGTGCCAGCAGTTCGGCCGGACAGGCCCTTTCTGGGGCCAACGTCCTGACTTTC; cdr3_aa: CASSSAGQALSGANVLTF
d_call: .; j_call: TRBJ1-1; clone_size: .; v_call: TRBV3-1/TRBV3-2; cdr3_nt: TGTGCCAGCAGCCAACAGGGGATAGGTTACACTGAAGCTTTCTTT; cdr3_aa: CASSQQGIGYTEAFF
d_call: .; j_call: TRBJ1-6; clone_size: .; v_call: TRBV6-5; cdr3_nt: TGTGCCAGCAGTTTCGGGAATTCACCCCTCCACTTT; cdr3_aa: CASSFGNSPLHF
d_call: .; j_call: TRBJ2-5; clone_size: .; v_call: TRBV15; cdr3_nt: TGTGCCACCAGCAGAGATCTTATAGGAGGAGAGCGTCGAGAGACCCAGTACTTC; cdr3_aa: CATSRDLIGGERRETQYF
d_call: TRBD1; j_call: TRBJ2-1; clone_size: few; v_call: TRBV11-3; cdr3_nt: TGTGCCAGCAGCTTACAGGGGCAATGGGGACAGCGAGACTACAATGAGCAGTTCTTC; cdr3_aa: CASSLQGQWGQRDYNEQFF
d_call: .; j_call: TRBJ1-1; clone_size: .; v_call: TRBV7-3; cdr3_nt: TGTGCCAGCAGCTTAACGCGGAGTTCTAACACTGAAGCTTTCTTT; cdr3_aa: CASSLTRSSNTEAFF
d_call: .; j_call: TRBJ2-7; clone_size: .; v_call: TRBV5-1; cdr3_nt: TGCGCCAGCAGCGACTACACGGGACTCAACTCTGCCGAGCAGTACTTC; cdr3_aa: CASSDYTGLNSAEQYF